What follows is one T cell receptor beta chain and its context. What it recognizes is unknown. The record originates from a study of cytomegalovirus exposure and HLA in healthy donors. Vbeta (60) and Jbeta (13) primers were used in the PCR. Assay: immunoSEQ multiplex PCR; the TCRdb copy retains only in-frame clones and omits some. The table records 140,000 to 150,000 clones, 65% to 80% of them present only once. With 0 bases clipped from V and 8 bases from J, the junction kept 9 bases outside the gene matches. Germline CDR1 reads GTSNPN; CDR2 reads SVGIG (reference sequence). The CDR3 runs to 14 residues. Regarding the study as a whole: Certain indistinguishable V segments, among them TRBV6-2 and TRBV6-3, were excluded.

The clonotype comes from a man aged 40-49 years in good health and CMV-seropositive. The J gene is TRBJ1-1, the V gene TRBV30; 7 bases map to TRBD1. Input material: PBMCs. The CDR3 DNA reads as TGTGCCTGGAGTGTCGGACAGGAAAGGCCCGAAGCTTTCTTT. Residues: CAWSVGQERPEAFF.